The 20 T cell receptor beta chains listed next were all sequenced from one sample in a study of human T cells and chemical hapten exposure. Time point meaning: pre-sensitization, week 0. Sample treatment: therapeutic diphenylcyclopropenone sensitization with weekly scalp DPC. MiXCR, applied by TCRdb to the RACE reads, yields one record per CDR3 protein. Here the sample spans more than 80,000 distinct CDR3 sequences, approximately 12% being singletons. Sample: whole blood, taken in connection with sensitization to the hapten diphenylcyclopropenone (DPC). The origin of the receptors is a woman between 45 and 65 years old with alopecia areata. Some clones in this sample may be carry-over from other donors' samples.

The CDR3 loop reads CASSLTVAGGTDTQYF. The DNA of the CDR3 is TGTGCCAGCAGTTTAACGGTAGCGGGAGGTACAGATACGCAGTATTTT. The chain is built from TRBV28 and TRBJ2-3; 10 bases fit TRBD2. Unmatched junction bases numbered 5, after V lost 2 bases and J lost 3 bases. Germline CDR1 MDHEN, CDR2 SYDVKM. The CDR3 runs to 16 residues.

The table lists this clonotype with a few counts. The V and J genes are TRBV2 and TRBJ2-2; TRBD2 matches 9 bases. V dropped 6 bases and J dropped 4; count of bases not matched to a gene: 6. The CDR3 is 15 residues long. The germline V gene has CDR1 SNHLY and CDR2 FYNNEI. The CDR3 sequence is CASRGTSWATGELFF. In DNA, the CDR3 is TGTGCCAGCAGAGGGACTAGCTGGGCCACCGGGGAGCTGTTTTTT.

This clonotype was observed many times. The chain couples TRBV19 to TRBJ1-6; 7 bases agree with TRBD1. CDR3 length: 14 residues. Germline CDR1 reads LNHDA; CDR2 reads SQIVND (reference sequence). With 9 bases clipped from V and 7 bases from J, the junction kept 9 bases outside the gene matches. The CDR3 protein is CASIDRVRNSPLHF. The CDR3, as DNA: TGTGCCAGCATCGACAGGGTGCGAAATTCACCCCTCCACTTT.

In DNA, the CDR3 is TGCGCCAGCAGCGTGGGGCCTCTAAACACTGAAGCTTTCTTT. Protein sequence: CASSVGPLNTEAFF. The genes are TRBV5-1 and TRBJ1-1; weak D call: TRBD1 (5 bases). With 4 bases removed from V and 2 bases from J, the gap between germline ends came to 12 bases. Germline loops: CDR1 SGHRS, CDR2 YFSETQ. This CDR3 contains 14 residues.

This clonotype showed up just once. The chain has TRBV6-6 and TRBJ1-1, with a possible D match to TRBD1 (6 bases). The V end was cut by 7 bases, the J end by 1 base, with 10 bases between. Per the germline V gene, CDR1 is MNHNY and CDR2 is SVGAGI (reference sequence). This CDR3 spans 13 amino acids. The CDR3 loop is CASMGAGNTEAFF. The DNA of the CDR3 is TGTGCCAGCATGGGGGCGGGGAACACTGAAGCTTTCTTT.

This clonotype was detected a few times. The chain joins TRBV28 to TRBJ2-7; D might be TRBD1 (5 bases). The CDR3 is 11 amino acids. V was shortened by 7 bases and J by 2 bases, with 6 bases between the two germline ends. Germline lookup yields CDR1 MDHEN and CDR2 SYDVKM. Here the CDR3 reads CASMGPYEQYF. The CDR3 nucleotides read TGTGCCAGCATGGGGCCCTACGAGCAGTACTTC.

The chain links TRBV3-1 to TRBJ1-6; D unresolved. The CDR3 consists of 17 residues. In germline, CDR1 is LGHDT, CDR2 YNNKEL (reference sequence). Trimming shortened V by 1 base and J by 3 bases, and 13 bases separated the two germline ends. The CDR3 reads CASSQGDIYLYNSPLHF. As DNA, the CDR3 is TGTGCCAGCAGCCAAGGAGACATATATCTCTATAATTCACCCCTCCACTTT.

This chain links TRBV11-2 with TRBJ2-5, with D hard to call. V was clipped by 5 bases and J by 5 bases, with 9 bases between them. The CDR3 loop spans 12 amino acids. The V gene's germline CDR1 is SGHAT and CDR2 FQNNGV. CDR3 amino acids: CASSHAIETQYF. The CDR3 bases are TGTGCCAGCAGCCACGCAATTGAGACCCAGTACTTC.

The V call is TRBV2, the J call TRBJ1-2; D call uncertain. There are 11 residues in the CDR3. The germline V and J ends were trimmed by 8 bases and 4 bases, with 8 bases remaining between them. Germline CDR1 SNHLY, CDR2 FYNNEI. CDR3 sequence reads: CASSKGYGYTF. Here the CDR3 DNA reads TGTGCCAGCTCTAAGGGCTATGGCTACACCTTC.

The chain recombines TRBV19 with TRBJ2-3; 11 positions agree with TRBD2. Germline CDR1 and CDR2: LNHDA and SQIVND (reference sequence). V shed 6 bases, J shed 3 bases, and the junction held 2 bases outside the gene matches. The CDR3 has 14 residues. The CDR3 DNA reads as TGTGCCAGTAGGACTAGCGGGACAACAGATACGCAGTATTTT. Protein sequence: CASRTSGTTDTQYF.

The V call is TRBV7-2, the J call TRBJ2-7, with D possibly being TRBD2 (6 bases). The CDR3 length is 15 residues. Trimming stripped 4 bases from V and 6 bases from J, with 19 bases between. Germline values: CDR1 SGHTA, CDR2 FQGNSA. The CDR3 DNA follows: TGTGCCAGCAGCTCCCCCGCGGGGCTCGCGCGCGAGCAGTACTTC. Its translation is CASSSPAGLAREQYF.

This clonotype was detected only a few times. The CDR3 DNA sequence: TGCGCCAGCAGCTCGAACAACAGGGGGCGGTTCACAGATACGCAGTATTTT. Translation gives CASSSNNRGRFTDTQYF. The chain links TRBV5-1 to TRBJ2-3, with TRBD1 matching 9 bases. Germline assignment: CDR1 SGHRS and CDR2 YFSETQ. J was trimmed by 2 bases and V by 3 bases; bases with no gene match: 10. There are 17 residues in the CDR3.

The chain links TRBV20-1 to TRBJ1-5, with D tentatively TRBD1 (6 bases). The CDR3 consists of 12 residues. Deletions cut 7 bases from V and 4 bases from J, with 11 bases between. Per the germline V gene, CDR1 is DFQATT and CDR2 is SNEGSKA (reference sequence). CDR3 in amino acids: CSVRQENQPQHF. CDR3 nucleotide sequence: TGCAGTGTCAGACAGGAGAATCAGCCCCAGCATTTT.

A few counts support this clonotype. This chain connects TRBV20-1 to TRBJ1-6; a weak D match, TRBD1 (6 bases). V shed 1 base and J shed 7 bases, with 8 bases lying between them. The CDR3 spans 13 residues. The germline V gene encodes CDR1 DFQATT and CDR2 SNEGSKA (reference sequence). CDR3: CSARVTGNSPLHF. The CDR3 DNA sequence: TGCAGTGCTAGAGTCACAGGGAATTCACCCCTCCACTTT.

This clonotype has just a few counts. The chain employs TRBV6-8 and TRBJ1-2; D unresolved. Trimming left V 7 bases short and J 3 bases short, with 6 bases between. The CDR3 length is 11 residues. CDR1 MNHGY and CDR2 SAAAGT come from the germline V gene. In nucleotides, the CDR3 is TGTGCCAGCATCGGGGACTATGGCTACACCTTC. This encodes CASIGDYGYTF.

This clonotype was detected a few times. V usage is TRBV6-5 and J usage is TRBJ1-1, with 9 bases fitting TRBD1. The germline gives CDR1 MNHEY, CDR2 SVGAGI. The CDR3 is 13 residues long. Trimming cost V 7 bases and J 4 bases; bases outside gene matches: 4. The CDR3 DNA reads as TGTGCCAGCATTAAGACAGGGGGCACTGAAGCTTTCTTT. Translating it yields CASIKTGGTEAFF.

This clonotype was counted many times. This chain connects TRBV3-1 to TRBJ2-1; D call uncertain. Trimming left V 6 bases short and J 9 bases short, with 21 bases between. The CDR3 is 15 residues long. CDR1 is LGHDT, CDR2 YNNKEL, per germline (reference sequence). The CDR3 loop reads CASSYGQVGIGEQFF. The CDR3 DNA sequence: TGTGCCAGCAGTTACGGCCAGGTAGGGATCGGTGAGCAGTTCTTC.

The chain carries TRBV5-1 and TRBJ2-1, with TRBD2 as a possible D gene (5 bases). V was trimmed by 4 bases and J by 7 bases, leaving 9 bases between them. Germline V lookup: CDR1 SGHRS, CDR2 YFSETQ. CDR3 length equals 12 residues. CDR3 DNA sequence: TGCGCCAGCAGCCGGGATATGAATGAGCAGTTCTTC. As protein: CASSRDMNEQFF.

At least ten counts were recorded for this clonotype. The V call is TRBV6-2 or TRBV6-3, the J call TRBJ1-5; 8 bases map to TRBD1. The length of the CDR3 is 13 residues. Trimming cost V 7 bases and J 9 bases; bases outside gene matches: 8. Germline V lookup: CDR1 MNHEY, CDR2 SVGEGT. The CDR3 coding sequence is TGTGCCAGCACGGGACAGGCCCGAGGGCCCCAGCATTTT. It encodes CASTGQARGPQHF.

This clonotype showed up just a few times. Mismatch with germline at one junction end may stem from a read error. V and J are TRBV7-9 and TRBJ2-1, with 7 bases aligning to TRBD2. CDR3 length equals 17 residues. Germline V gene data show CDR1 as SEHNR and CDR2 as FQNEAQ (reference sequence). This CDR3 reads CVSSRPLLTSPGLRLFF. The DNA of the CDR3 is TGTGTCAGCAGCCGACCCCTTCTGACTAGCCCGGGGCTACGGCTTTTCTTC.